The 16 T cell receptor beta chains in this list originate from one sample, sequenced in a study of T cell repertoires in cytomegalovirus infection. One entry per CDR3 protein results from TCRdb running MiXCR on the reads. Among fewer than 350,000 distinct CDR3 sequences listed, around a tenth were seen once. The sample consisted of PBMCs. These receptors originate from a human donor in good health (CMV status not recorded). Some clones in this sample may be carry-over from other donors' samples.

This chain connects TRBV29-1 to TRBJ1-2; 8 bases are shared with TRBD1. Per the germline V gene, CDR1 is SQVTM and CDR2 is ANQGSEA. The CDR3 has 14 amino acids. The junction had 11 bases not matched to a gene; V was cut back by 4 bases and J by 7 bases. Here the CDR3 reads CSVAGNRGDSGYTF. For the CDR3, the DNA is TGCAGCGTTGCCGGTAACAGGGGGGATAGTGGCTACACCTTC.

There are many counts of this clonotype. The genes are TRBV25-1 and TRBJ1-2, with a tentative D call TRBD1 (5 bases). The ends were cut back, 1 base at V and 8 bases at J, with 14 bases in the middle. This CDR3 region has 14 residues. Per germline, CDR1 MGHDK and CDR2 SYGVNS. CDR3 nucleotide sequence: TGTGCCAGCAGTGAATGGACACTCTTGGGAGGCTACACCTTC. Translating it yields CASSEWTLLGGYTF.

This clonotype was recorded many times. The CDR3, as DNA: TGTGCCAGCACCCCAGGGGCGGGGCTCGGGGCCGGGGAGCTGTTTTTT. It specifies CASTPGAGLGAGELFF. The rearrangement links TRBV7-2 to TRBJ2-2, with D perhaps matching TRBD1 or TRBD2 (6 bases each). V dropped 7 bases and J dropped 6 bases, with 21 bases sitting between them. The germline CDR1 and CDR2 sequences are SGHTA and FQGNSA. The CDR3 is 16 residues long.

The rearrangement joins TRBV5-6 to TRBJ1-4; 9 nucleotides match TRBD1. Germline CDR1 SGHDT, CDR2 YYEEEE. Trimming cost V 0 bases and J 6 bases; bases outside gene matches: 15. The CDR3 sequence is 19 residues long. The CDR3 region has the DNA TGTGCCAGCAGCTTGGTTAATCGGGACAGGGCTTGGGAGGATGAAAAACTGTTTTTT. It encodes CASSLVNRDRAWEDEKLFF.

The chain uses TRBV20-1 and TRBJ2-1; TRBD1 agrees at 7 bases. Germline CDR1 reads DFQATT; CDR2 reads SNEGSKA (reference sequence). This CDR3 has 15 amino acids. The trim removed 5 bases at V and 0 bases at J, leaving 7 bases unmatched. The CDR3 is CSAYTGTVSYNEQFF. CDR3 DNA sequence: TGCAGTGCTTATACCGGGACAGTCTCCTACAATGAGCAGTTCTTC.

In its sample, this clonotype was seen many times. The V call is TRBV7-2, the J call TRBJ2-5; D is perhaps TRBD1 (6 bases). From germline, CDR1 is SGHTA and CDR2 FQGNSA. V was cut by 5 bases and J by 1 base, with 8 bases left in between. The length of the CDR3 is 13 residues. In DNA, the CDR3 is TGTGCCAGCAGCCGGACAGTCCAAGAGACCCAGTACTTC. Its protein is CASSRTVQETQYF.

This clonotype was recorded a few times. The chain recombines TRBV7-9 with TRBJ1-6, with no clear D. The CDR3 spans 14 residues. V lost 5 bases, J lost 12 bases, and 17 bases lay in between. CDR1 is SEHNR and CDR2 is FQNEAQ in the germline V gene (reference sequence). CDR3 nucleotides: TGTGCCAGCAGCCCCTTCTCCCTCCCCGAACCCCTCCACTTT. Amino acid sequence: CASSPFSLPEPLHF.

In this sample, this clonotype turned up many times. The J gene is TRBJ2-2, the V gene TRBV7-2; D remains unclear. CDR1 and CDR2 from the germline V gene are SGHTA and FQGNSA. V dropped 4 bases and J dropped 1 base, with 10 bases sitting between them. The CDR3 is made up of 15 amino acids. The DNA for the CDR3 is TGTGCCAGCAGCTCCACTAATCTGAACACCGGGGAGCTGTTTTTT. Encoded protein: CASSSTNLNTGELFF. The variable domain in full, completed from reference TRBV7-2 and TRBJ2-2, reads GAGVSQSPSNKVTEKGKDVELRCDPISGHTALYWYRQSLGQGLEFLIYFQGNSAPDKSGLPSDRFSAERTGGSVSTLTIQRTQQEDSAVYLCASSSTNLNTGELFFGEGSRLTVL.

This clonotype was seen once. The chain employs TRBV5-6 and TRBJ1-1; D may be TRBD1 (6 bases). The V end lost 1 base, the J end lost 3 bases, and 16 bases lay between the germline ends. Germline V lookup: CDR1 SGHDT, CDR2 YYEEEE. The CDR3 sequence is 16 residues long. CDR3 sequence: CASSLRGERADTEAFF. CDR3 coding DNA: TGTGCCAGCAGCTTGAGGGGGGAACGGGCGGACACTGAAGCTTTCTTT.

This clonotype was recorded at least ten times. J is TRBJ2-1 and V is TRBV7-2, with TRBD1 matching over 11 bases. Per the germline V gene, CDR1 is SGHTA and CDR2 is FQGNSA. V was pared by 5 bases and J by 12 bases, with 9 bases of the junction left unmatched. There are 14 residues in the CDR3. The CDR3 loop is CASSPRTGGERQFF. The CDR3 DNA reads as TGTGCCAGCAGCCCCCGGACAGGGGGCGAACGGCAGTTCTTC.

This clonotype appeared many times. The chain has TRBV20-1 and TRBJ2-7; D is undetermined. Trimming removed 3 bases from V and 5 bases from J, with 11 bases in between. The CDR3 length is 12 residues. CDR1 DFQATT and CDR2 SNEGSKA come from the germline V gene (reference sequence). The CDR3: CSARIGSHEQYF. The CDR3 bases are TGCAGTGCTAGGATCGGGTCCCACGAGCAGTACTTC.

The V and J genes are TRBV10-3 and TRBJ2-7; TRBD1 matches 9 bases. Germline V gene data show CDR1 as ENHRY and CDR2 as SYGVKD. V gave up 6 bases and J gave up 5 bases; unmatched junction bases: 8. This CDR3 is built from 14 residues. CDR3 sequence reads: CAIRNWGTGNEQYF. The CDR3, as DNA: TGTGCCATCAGGAACTGGGGGACAGGGAACGAGCAGTACTTC.

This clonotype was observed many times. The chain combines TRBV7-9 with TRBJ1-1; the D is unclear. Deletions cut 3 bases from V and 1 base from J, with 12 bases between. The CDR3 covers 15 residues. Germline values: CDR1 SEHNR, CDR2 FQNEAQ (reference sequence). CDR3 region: CASSFMGSGNTEAFF. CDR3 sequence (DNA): TGTGCCAGCAGCTTCATGGGATCGGGGAACACTGAAGCTTTCTTT.

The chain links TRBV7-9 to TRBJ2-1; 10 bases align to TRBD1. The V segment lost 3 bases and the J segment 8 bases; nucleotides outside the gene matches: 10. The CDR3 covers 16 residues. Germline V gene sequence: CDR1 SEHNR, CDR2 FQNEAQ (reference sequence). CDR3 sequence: CASSFPGTGASYEQFF. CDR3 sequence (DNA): TGTGCCAGCAGCTTCCCCGGGACAGGGGCATCATATGAGCAGTTCTTC.

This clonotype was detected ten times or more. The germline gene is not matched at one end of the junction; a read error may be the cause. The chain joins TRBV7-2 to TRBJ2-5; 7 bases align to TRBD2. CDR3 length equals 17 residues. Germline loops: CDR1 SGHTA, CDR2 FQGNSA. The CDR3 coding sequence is TGTGCCAGCAGCTTAAGGGAGGGGCTCCACTCCCAAGAGAGCCAGTACTTC. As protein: CASSLREGLHSQESQYF.

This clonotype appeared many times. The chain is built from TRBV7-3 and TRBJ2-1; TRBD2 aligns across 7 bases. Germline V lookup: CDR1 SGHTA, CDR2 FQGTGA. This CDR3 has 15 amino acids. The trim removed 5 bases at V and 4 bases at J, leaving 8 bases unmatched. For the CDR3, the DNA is TGTGCCAGCAGCCGCGTTGCTAGCGGTTACAATGAGCAGTTCTTC. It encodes CASSRVASGYNEQFF. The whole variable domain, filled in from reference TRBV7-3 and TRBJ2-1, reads GAGVSQTPSNKVTEKGKYVELRCDPISGHTALYWYRQSLGQGPEFLIYFQGTGAADDSGLPNDRFFAVRPEGSVSTLKIQRTERGDSAVYLCASSRVASGYNEQFFGPGTRLTVL.